The clone carrying this T cell receptor (beta chain) was seen only once. The entry originates in a study of blood T cell repertoires in COVID-19. Study as a whole: Sites in the United States, Italy and Spain provided acute and convalescent COVID-19 samples. From T cells, B-cell-depleted T cells, or PBMCs came the material, which was cDNA or gDNA.

Original data processing: Counts of nucleated cells, estimated from reference gene primer amplification, were obtained. Using immunoSEQ multiplex PCR, the repertoire was profiled, and TCRdb retains in-frame clones only, with some absent. From that table come the V and J calls and clone size; the DNA was used to work out D and trimming. The repertoire has 95,000 to 100,000 clones, approximately 80% of them found once; the top ten carry roughly 22%. The sample consisted of peripheral blood. The receptor's source is a human donor in a cohort sampled during active COVID-19.

DNA of the CDR3: TGTGCCAGCAGCCGGGACTGGATAAACACCGGGGAGCTGTTTTTT. It is translated as CASSRDWINTGELFF. The chain employs TRBV11-2 and TRBJ2-2, with a weak D call TRBD2 (6 bases). CDR1 and CDR2 from the germline V gene are SGHAT and FQNNGV. The CDR3 runs 15 residues. The ends were cut back, 5 bases at V and 2 bases at J, with 12 bases in the middle.